The 3 T cell receptor beta chains below come from one sample, sequenced in a study of T cells after yellow fever vaccination. Using its own MiXCR run on the 5' RACE reads, TCRdb lists one record per CDR3 protein. The repertoire holds around 590,000 distinct CDR3 sequences, over 9% seen once, with 14% to 15% in the top ten. The starting material was PBMCs, obtained on the day of the yellow fever booster vaccination. These receptors all come from a man aged 25-45 years who received the YFV17D yellow fever vaccine.

J is TRBJ1-6 and V is TRBV29-1; TRBD1 might be the D (6 bases). The CDR3 is made up of 13 amino acids. Germline loops: CDR1 SQVTM, CDR2 ANQGSEA. V shed 6 bases and J shed 9 bases, with 15 bases lying between them. The CDR3 nucleotides read TGCAGCGTAACGGACAGCCTCGCTTCACCCCTCCACTTT. Translation: CSVTDSLASPLHF.

This sequence joins TRBV5-1 and TRBJ2-3, with unresolved D. This CDR3 has 14 amino acids. Trimming shortened V by 0 bases and J by 0 bases, and 5 bases separated the two germline ends. In germline, CDR1 is SGHRS, CDR2 YFSETQ. The CDR3 coding sequence is TGCGCCAGCAGCTTGGAACCGAGCACAGATACGCAGTATTTT. Encoded protein: CASSLEPSTDTQYF. Based on the CDR3 plus reference TRBV5-1 and TRBJ2-3, the full variable domain is KAGVTQTPRYLIKTRGQQVTLSCSPISGHRSVSWYQQTPGQGLQFLFEYFSETQRNKGNFPGRFSGRQFSNSRSEMNVSTLELGDSALYLCASSLEPSTDTQYFGPGTRLTVL.

This chain uses TRBV28 with TRBJ1-2; D ambiguous. Germline CDR1 and CDR2: MDHEN and SYDVKM. The CDR3 is 12 residues long. V lost 4 bases to trimming and J lost 7 bases, with 10 bases between them. CDR3 loop: CASSSRSFGYTF. The CDR3 bases are TGTGCCAGCAGTTCGCGCTCTTTTGGCTACACCTTC.